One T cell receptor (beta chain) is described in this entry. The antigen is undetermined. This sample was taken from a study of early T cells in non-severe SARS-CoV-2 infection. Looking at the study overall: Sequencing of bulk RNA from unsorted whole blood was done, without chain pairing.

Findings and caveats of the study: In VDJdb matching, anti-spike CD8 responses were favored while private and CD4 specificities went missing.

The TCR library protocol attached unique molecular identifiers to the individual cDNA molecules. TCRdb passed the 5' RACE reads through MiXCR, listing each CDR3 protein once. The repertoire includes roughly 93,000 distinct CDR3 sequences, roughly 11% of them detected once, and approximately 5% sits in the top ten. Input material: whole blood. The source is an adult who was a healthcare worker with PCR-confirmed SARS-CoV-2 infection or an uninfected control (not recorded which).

Here the CDR3 reads CASSYRALLEDTEAFF. CDR3 in DNA: TGTGCCAGCAGTTACAGGGCCTTACTTGAGGACACTGAAGCTTTCTTT. The chain uses TRBV6-5 and TRBJ1-1, with D hard to call. V was cut by 2 bases and J by 3 bases, with 16 bases left in between. The CDR3 length is 16 residues. The germline gives CDR1 MNHEY, CDR2 SVGAGI.